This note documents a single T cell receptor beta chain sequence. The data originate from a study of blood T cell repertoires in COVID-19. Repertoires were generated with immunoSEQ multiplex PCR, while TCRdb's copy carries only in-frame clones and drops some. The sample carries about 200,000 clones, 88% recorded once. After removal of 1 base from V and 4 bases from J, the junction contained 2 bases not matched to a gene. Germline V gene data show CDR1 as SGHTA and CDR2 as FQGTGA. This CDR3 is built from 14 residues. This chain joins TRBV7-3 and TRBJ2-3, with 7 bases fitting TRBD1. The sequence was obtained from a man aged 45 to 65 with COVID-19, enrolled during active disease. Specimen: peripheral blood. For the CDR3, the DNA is TGTGCCAGCAGCTTAAGGCAGGGGGCAGATACGCAGTATTTT. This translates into CASSLRQGADTQYF.